One and the same sample provided the 24 T cell receptor beta chains below, sequenced in a study of T cell clones after liver transplantation. Libraries were prepared by immunoSEQ multiplex PCR; TCRdb keeps only in-frame clonotypes and omits some of them. The table includes roughly 80,000 clones, around four fifths detected once. Here the sequenced sample was CD4+ T cells from blood, taken 46 months after liver transplant. These receptors originate from a human patient who received a liver transplant. Some T cells may be provided by the graft donor.

This rearrangement joins TRBV6-1 to TRBJ1-2, with 11 positions matching TRBD1. CDR1 is MNHNS, CDR2 SASEGT, per germline. V trimming: 2 bases; J trimming: 3 bases; junction bases outside the gene matches: 5. This CDR3 is 16 amino acids long. The DNA for the CDR3 is TGTGCCAGCAGTGAAAGGACAGGGGGCGCGCACTATGGCTACACCTTC. Its protein product is CASSERTGGAHYGYTF.

The chain combines TRBV7-8 with TRBJ1-1, with a tentative D call TRBD1 (6 bases). From germline, CDR1 is SGHVS and CDR2 FQNEAQ. There are 14 residues in the CDR3. V gave up 5 bases and J gave up 2 bases, with 12 bases separating them. The CDR3 nucleotides read TGTGCCAGCAGCCCGCGACAGGCTAACACTGAAGCTTTCTTT. This sequence encodes CASSPRQANTEAFF.

Here the CDR3 reads CASSLTQGGGYTF. CDR3 DNA sequence: TGTGCCAGCAGCTTAACACAGGGAGGAGGCTACACCTTC. The J gene is TRBJ1-2, the V gene TRBV7-3, with D possibly matching TRBD1 (6 bases). The CDR3 totals 13 residues. Trimming took off 0 bases at V and 8 bases at J, with 10 bases between the two ends. Germline V lookup: CDR1 SGHTA, CDR2 FQGTGA.

The rearrangement uses TRBV10-3 and TRBJ2-7; 7 nucleotides align to TRBD2. In germline, CDR1 is ENHRY, CDR2 SYGVKD. Unmatched junction bases numbered 5, after V lost 3 bases and J lost 3 bases. The CDR3 is 14 amino acids. CDR3 nucleotides: TGTGCCATCAGTGAACCGGGACTACGCTACGAGCAGTACTTC. Amino acid sequence: CAISEPGLRYEQYF.

The chain combines TRBV4-1 with TRBJ2-5, with 8 bases identical to TRBD1. The CDR3 loop spans 17 amino acids. Germline trimming cut 0 bases from V and 5 bases from J; bases unmatched to any gene: 11. From germline, CDR1 is MGHRA and CDR2 YSYEKL. The CDR3 nucleotides are TGCGCCAGCAGCCAAGATCCGAAGCAGGGGGCATGGGAGACCCAGTACTTC. Translated, it gives CASSQDPKQGAWETQYF.

V is TRBV18 and J is TRBJ2-1, with D possibly TRBD1 on 5 matching bases. V was cut by 3 bases and J by 9 bases, with 9 bases left in between. Germline CDR1 KGHSH, CDR2 LQKENI. The CDR3 covers 12 residues. CDR3 residues: CASSPRVGEQFF. The CDR3 DNA is TGTGCCAGCTCACCCAGGGTGGGTGAGCAGTTCTTC.

The V call is TRBV6-1, the J call TRBJ2-7, with 7 nucleotides matching TRBD1. Per germline, CDR1 MNHNS and CDR2 SASEGT. The CDR3 loop spans 16 amino acids. V dropped 2 bases and J dropped 3; count of bases not matched to a gene: 10. The CDR3 is CASSENWGTVLYEQYF. The CDR3, as DNA: TGTGCCAGCAGTGAAAATTGGGGGACAGTCCTCTACGAGCAGTACTTC.

The chain carries TRBV5-1 and TRBJ1-1; a weak D match, TRBD1 (6 bases). CDR3 length equals 13 residues. CDR1 SGHRS and CDR2 YFSETQ come from the germline V gene. The V end was cut by 4 bases, the J end by 4 bases, with 11 bases between. The chain's CDR3 is CASSTRGGTEAFF. The CDR3 DNA reads TGCGCCAGCAGCACCAGGGGAGGCACTGAAGCTTTCTTT.

The gene calls are TRBV19 and TRBJ2-7; weak D call: TRBD2 (7 bases). Germline V lookup: CDR1 LNHDA, CDR2 SQIVND (reference sequence). The CDR3 is 15 amino acids. Trimming cost V 2 bases and J 0 bases, with 11 bases left between them. In DNA form, the CDR3 reads TGTGCCAGTAGTATAATAGGGGGGGCCTCCTACGAGCAGTACTTC. This translates into CASSIIGGASYEQYF.

The rearrangement joins TRBV2 to TRBJ2-5, with D unresolved. With 6 bases removed from V and 7 bases from J, the gap between germline ends came to 9 bases. This CDR3 is built from 11 residues. Germline-derived CDR1 and CDR2 are SNHLY and FYNNEI. The CDR3 nucleotides read TGTGCCAGCAGCGCCTTGGGGACCCAGTACTTC. It translates to CASSALGTQYF.

The chain has TRBV21-1 and TRBJ1-1; the listed D gene, TRBD1, was not tested against the DNA. TRBV21-1 is flagged as a pseudogene. CDR3 size: 13 residues. CDR3 residues: CASRIQGRTEAFF. CDR3 DNA: TGTGCCAGCAGGATACAGGGGAGGACAGAAGCTTTCTTT.

The rearrangement links TRBV19 to TRBJ2-7; possibly TRBD1 for D (5 bases). CDR1 is LNHDA and CDR2 is SQIVND in the germline V gene (reference sequence). V dropped 1 base and J dropped 3 bases, with 13 bases sitting between them. The CDR3 spans 15 residues. The CDR3 DNA reads TGTGCCAGTAGTATAGGGGCAGGGCAACTCTACGAGCAGTACTTC. Translating it yields CASSIGAGQLYEQYF.

This clone was observed a handful of times. V usage is TRBV2 and J usage is TRBJ2-7, with D perhaps TRBD1 (6 bases). Germline CDR1 SNHLY, CDR2 FYNNEI. The CDR3 has 15 residues. V gave up 5 bases and J gave up 2 bases, with 16 bases separating them. The CDR3 reads CASSSPEGGAYEQYF. CDR3 bases: TGTGCCAGCAGTTCCCCGGAAGGGGGTGCCTACGAGCAGTACTTC.

The chain joins TRBV5-4 to TRBJ2-7, with D perhaps matching TRBD2 (6 bases). The CDR3 is 17 residues long. Germline CDR1 and CDR2: SGHNT and YYREEE (reference sequence). Trimming took 1 base from V and 2 from J, leaving 19 bases between them. CDR3 loop: CASSLSSGTSSPYEQYF. As DNA, the CDR3 is TGTGCCAGCAGCTTGTCCTCCGGGACTTCCTCCCCCTACGAGCAGTACTTC.

Here the CDR3 DNA reads TGTGCCTGGAGTCCGGGACAGGGGTACTTAGGCGCCTACGAGCAGTACTTC. It translates to CAWSPGQGYLGAYEQYF. The chain links TRBV30 to TRBJ2-7; 10 bases line up with TRBD1. The V gene end was trimmed by 2 bases and the J gene end by 2 bases; junction bases not matched to a gene: 12. This CDR3 contains 17 residues. CDR1 GTSNPN and CDR2 SVGIG come from the germline V gene (reference sequence).

The genes are TRBV30 and TRBJ1-1, with a possible D match to TRBD1 (5 bases). Germline-derived CDR1 and CDR2 are GTSNPN and SVGIG (reference sequence). With 1 base removed from V and 5 bases from J, the gap between germline ends came to 11 bases. The CDR3 consists of 13 residues. As DNA, the CDR3 is TGTGCCTGGAGTGGGCAGGGAGGAACTGAAGCTTTCTTT. This sequence encodes CAWSGQGGTEAFF. The full variable domain, rest sourced from reference TRBV30 and TRBJ1-1, is SQTIHQWPATLVQPVGSPLSLECTVEGTSNPNLYWYRQAAGRGLQLLFYSVGIGQISSEVPQNLSASRPQDRQFILSSKKLLLSDSGFYLCAWSGQGGTEAFFGQGTRLTVV.

The V gene is TRBV19, the J gene TRBJ1-1; weak D call: TRBD1 (5 bases). Germline lookup yields CDR1 LNHDA and CDR2 SQIVND (reference sequence). The CDR3 sequence is 13 residues long. Trimming took off 7 bases at V and 6 bases at J, with 15 bases between the two ends. The CDR3 bases are TGTGCCAGTACTGCGAGGGGTGTCCCTGAAGCTTTCTTT. Its translation is CASTARGVPEAFF.

CDR3 region: CASSLGAGVGEQFF. The CDR3 nucleotides are TGTGCCAGCAGCTTAGGGGCGGGAGTGGGGGAGCAGTTCTTC. This chain joins TRBV7-9 and TRBJ2-1; the match to TRBD2 covers 7 bases. CDR3 size: 14 residues. Germline V lookup: CDR1 SEHNR, CDR2 FQNEAQ (reference sequence). Germline trimming cut 1 base from V and 10 bases from J; bases unmatched to any gene: 7. Complete variable domain (other parts from reference TRBV7-9 and TRBJ2-1): DTGVSQNPRHKITKRGQNVTFRCDPISEHNRLYWYRQTLGQGPEFLTYFQNEAQLEKSRLLSDRFSAERPKGSFSTLEIQRTEQGDSAMYLCASSLGAGVGEQFFGPGTRLTVL.

The chain links TRBV5-1 to TRBJ2-1; TRBD2 aligns across 8 bases. The CDR3 contains 15 residues. The germline V gene encodes CDR1 SGHRS and CDR2 YFSETQ. The V and J ends lost 2 bases and 8 bases, in that order; junction bases with no gene match: 9. CDR3 DNA: TGCGCCAGCAGCTTTAAGAGCGGGAGTAAAGATGAGCAGTTCTTC. This gives the protein CASSFKSGSKDEQFF.

This sequence joins TRBV5-1 and TRBJ1-2; D remains ambiguous. CDR3 length: 13 amino acids. V was cut by 3 bases and J by 3 bases, with 9 bases left in between. Germline loops: CDR1 SGHRS, CDR2 YFSETQ. CDR3 loop: CASSSDVDYGYTF. The CDR3 DNA follows: TGCGCCAGCAGCTCGGATGTAGACTATGGCTACACCTTC.

J is TRBJ2-7 and V is TRBV27, with D perhaps being TRBD1 or TRBD2 (5 bases each). The CDR3 loop spans 12 amino acids. The V end lost 8 bases, the J end lost 6 bases, and 14 bases lay between the germline ends. CDR1 and CDR2 from the germline V gene are MNHEY and SMNVEV (reference sequence). The CDR3 here is CASRTPGREQYF. In DNA form, the CDR3 reads TGTGCCAGCCGTACCCCGGGACGCGAGCAGTACTTC.

This clone has just one count. The CDR3 protein is CASSLLSQGETQYF. The CDR3, as DNA: TGCGCCAGCAGCCTCCTCTCACAGGGGGAGACCCAGTACTTC. The chain uses TRBV4-1 and TRBJ2-5; 7 bases fit TRBD1. Germline V lookup: CDR1 MGHRA, CDR2 YSYEKL. Germline trimming cut 4 bases from V and 5 bases from J; bases unmatched to any gene: 7. The CDR3 runs to 14 residues.

This chain links TRBV2 with TRBJ1-2, with a tentative D call TRBD1 (5 bases). The V gene's germline CDR1 is SNHLY and CDR2 FYNNEI. Trimming shortened V by 6 bases and J by 4 bases, and 15 bases separated the two germline ends. This CDR3 region has 14 residues. The CDR3 coding sequence is TGTGCCAGCAGCATACAAGGGGCGACCTATGGCTACACCTTC. Translated, it gives CASSIQGATYGYTF.

This clone came up once. V usage is TRBV11-2 and J usage is TRBJ2-3; 12 nucleotides align to TRBD2. Trimming at V came to 4 bases and at J to 7 bases, leaving 12 bases not matched to a gene. In germline, CDR1 is SGHAT, CDR2 FQNNGV. The CDR3 is 17 residues long. As DNA, the CDR3 is TGTGCCAGCAGCTCCCCCCCTAGCGGGAGGGCAATAAATACGCAGTATTTT. Translation: CASSSPPSGRAINTQYF.